Below are 10 T cell receptor beta chains sequenced from a single sample in a study of T cells after posttransplantation cyclophosphamide. Sequencing was performed with immunoSEQ multiplex PCR; in TCRdb, only in-frame clones are kept and a portion is missing. The sample records 15,000 to 17,000 clones, 84% being singletons. Sampled 1 year posttransplant, controls received myeloablative marrow transplants, methotrexate and a calcineurin inhibitor. The specimen was PBMCs, collected more than 350 days after allogeneic stem cell transplant with calcineurin inhibitor and methotrexate. The receptors here all came from a male patient younger than 30 who received an allogeneic stem cell transplant from a related donor, was CMV-positive, and had no GVHD. Part of the T cells may come from the graft donor.

The chain carries TRBV7-6 and TRBJ1-3; 7 nucleotides match TRBD1. This CDR3 spans 13 amino acids. CDR1 is SGHVS and CDR2 is FNYEAQ in the germline V gene. V trimming: 5 bases; J trimming: 4 bases; junction bases outside the gene matches: 2. For the CDR3, the DNA is TGTGCCAGCAGCCTACAGGGGGGAAACACCATATATTTT. Translation gives CASSLQGGNTIYF.

This chain uses TRBV18 with TRBJ2-3; no reliable D call. Germline CDR1 is KGHSH and CDR2 is LQKENI. This CDR3 has 13 amino acids. V was clipped by 3 bases and J by 8 bases, with 12 bases between them. The CDR3 nucleotides read TGTGCCAGCTCACCGCCGGCCGGCGGTACGCAGTATTTT. Its translation is CASSPPAGGTQYF. The full variable domain, in which reference TRBV18 and TRBJ2-3 provide the parts outside the CDR3, is NAGVMQNPRHLVRRRGQEARLRCSPMKGHSHVYWYRQLPEEGLKFMVYLQKENIIDESGMPKERFSAEFPKEGPSILRIQQVVRGDSAAYFCASSPPAGGTQYFGPGTRLTVL.

This clone was found once. The genes are TRBV7-2 and TRBJ2-7; D remains unclear. V lost 1 base and J lost 1, with 14 bases in between. The CDR3 totals 16 residues. The germline V gene encodes CDR1 SGHTA and CDR2 FQGNSA. The CDR3 here is CASSLGRAYGSYEQYF. In DNA form, the CDR3 reads TGTGCCAGCAGCTTAGGGCGAGCCTACGGGTCCTACGAGCAGTACTTC.

The rearrangement joins TRBV7-2 to TRBJ1-2; D remains unclear. Germline loops: CDR1 SGHTA, CDR2 FQGNSA. The CDR3 runs to 13 residues. Trimming shortened V by 5 bases and J by 0 bases, and 7 bases separated the two germline ends. CDR3 in DNA: TGTGCCAGCAGCCCCTACCCTAACTATGGCTACACCTTC. It is translated as CASSPYPNYGYTF.

The chain carries TRBV7-3 and TRBJ2-1; 10 nucleotides agree with TRBD2. Looked up from germline, CDR1 is SGHTA and CDR2 is FQGTGA. V lost 4 bases to trimming and J lost 9 bases; unmatched junction nucleotides: 9. The CDR3 loop spans 15 amino acids. The CDR3 spells CASSSNLAGVSEQFF. CDR3 in DNA: TGTGCCAGCAGCTCCAACCTAGCGGGAGTTAGTGAGCAGTTCTTC.

The chain couples TRBV2 to TRBJ1-1; 7 bases agree with TRBD1. Germline V gene lookup returns CDR1 SNHLY and CDR2 FYNNEI. This CDR3 has 17 residues. The ends lost 6 bases at V and 4 bases at J; junction bases unmatched: 17. The CDR3 bases are TGTGCCAGCAGCAAAGCTCCAGGTCGGTCAGGGGGCACTGAAGCTTTCTTT. Protein product: CASSKAPGRSGGTEAFF.

The V and J genes are TRBV19 and TRBJ2-5; TRBD1 matches at 9 bases. The CDR3 has 14 residues. From germline, CDR1 is LNHDA and CDR2 SQIVND (reference sequence). The V and J ends lost 3 bases and 5 bases, in that order; junction bases with no gene match: 4. CDR3 DNA sequence: TGTGCCAGTAGTATTGGGACAGGGAAGGAGACCCAGTACTTC. Protein: CASSIGTGKETQYF.

With regard to this clone: One end of the junction varies from germline; a read error may be responsible. The chain carries TRBV7-2 and TRBJ2-1; maybe TRBD1 (5 bases). The CDR3 runs to 15 residues. Germline V gene sequence: CDR1 SGHTA, CDR2 FQGNSA. CDR3 in amino acids: CASSSTVRAYSEQFF. The CDR3 DNA reads as TGTGCCAGCAGCTCCACGGTCAGGGCCTACAGTGAGCAGTTCTTC.

This chain connects TRBV28 to TRBJ2-3, with 8 bases lining up with TRBD1. V lost 5 bases and J lost 7; bases outside the gene matches: 8. This CDR3 contains 14 residues. From germline, CDR1 is MDHEN and CDR2 SYDVKM. In nucleotides, the CDR3 is TGTGCCAGCAGTCACGGACAGGGTACGAATACGCAGTATTTT. It encodes CASSHGQGTNTQYF. Together with reference TRBV28 and TRBJ2-3, the CDR3 gives the full variable domain: DVKVTQSSRYLVKRTGEKVFLECVQDMDHENMFWYRQDPGLGLRLIYFSYDVKMKEKGDIPEGYSVSREKKERFSLILESASTNQTSMYLCASSHGQGTNTQYFGPGTRLTVL.

CDR3 region: CASSRRTGGWANVLTF. The CDR3 DNA reads TGTGCCAGTAGTAGGAGGACAGGGGGCTGGGCCAACGTCCTGACTTTC. The V call is TRBV19, the J call TRBJ2-6, with TRBD1 identical over 11 bases. The CDR3 spans 16 residues. Germline loops: CDR1 LNHDA, CDR2 SQIVND (reference sequence). J gave up 5 bases and V 4 bases, and 4 bases lay outside the gene matches. The full variable domain, rest sourced from reference TRBV19 and TRBJ2-6, is DGGITQSPKYLFRKEGQNVTLSCEQNLNHDAMYWYRQDPGQGLRLIYYSQIVNDFQKGDIAEGYSVSREKKESFPLTVTSAQKNPTAFYLCASSRRTGGWANVLTFGAGSRLTVL.